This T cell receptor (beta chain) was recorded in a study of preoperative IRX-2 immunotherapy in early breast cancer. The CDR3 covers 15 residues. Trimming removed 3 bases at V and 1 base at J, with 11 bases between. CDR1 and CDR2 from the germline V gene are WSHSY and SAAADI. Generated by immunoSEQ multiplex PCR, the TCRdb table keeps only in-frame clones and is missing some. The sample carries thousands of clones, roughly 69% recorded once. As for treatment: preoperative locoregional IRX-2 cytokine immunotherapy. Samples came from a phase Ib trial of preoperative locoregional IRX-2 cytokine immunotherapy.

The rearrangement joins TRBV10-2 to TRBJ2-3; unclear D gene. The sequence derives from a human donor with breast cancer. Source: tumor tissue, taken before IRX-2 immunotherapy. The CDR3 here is CASSEFTPGTDTQYF. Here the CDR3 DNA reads TGCGCCAGCAGTGAATTTACCCCCGGCACAGATACGCAGTATTTT.